This TCR beta chain was sequenced in a study of glioma-infiltrating T cells. Study observations and caveats: Gliomas, especially low-grade, showed above-expected tissue-blood divergence; non-neoplastic patients showed below.

TCR alpha and beta CDR3 regions were amplified from RNA using iRepertoire nested multiplex PCR. From the multiplex PCR reads, TCRdb called clonotypes with MiXCR, one entry per CDR3 protein. The repertoire holds about 94,000 distinct CDR3 sequences, approximately 22% seen once, with 6.7% in the top ten. For this clonotype: Its target is unknown.

The V gene's germline CDR1 is SGHNT and CDR2 YYREEE (reference sequence). Trimming pared 0 bases from V and 0 bases from J, leaving 7 bases between. CDR3 length: 15 residues. The chain uses TRBV5-4 and TRBJ2-1; D is uncertain. This sequence was found in a human donor with low-grade glioma or glioblastoma, undergoing nonglioma brain surgery, or in good health (not recorded which). Sequenced sample: glioma tissue, nonneoplastic brain tissue, or PBMCs (not recorded which). CDR3 in amino acids: CASSLEASSYNEQFF. Here the CDR3 DNA reads TGTGCCAGCAGCTTGGAGGCCAGCTCCTACAATGAGCAGTTCTTC.